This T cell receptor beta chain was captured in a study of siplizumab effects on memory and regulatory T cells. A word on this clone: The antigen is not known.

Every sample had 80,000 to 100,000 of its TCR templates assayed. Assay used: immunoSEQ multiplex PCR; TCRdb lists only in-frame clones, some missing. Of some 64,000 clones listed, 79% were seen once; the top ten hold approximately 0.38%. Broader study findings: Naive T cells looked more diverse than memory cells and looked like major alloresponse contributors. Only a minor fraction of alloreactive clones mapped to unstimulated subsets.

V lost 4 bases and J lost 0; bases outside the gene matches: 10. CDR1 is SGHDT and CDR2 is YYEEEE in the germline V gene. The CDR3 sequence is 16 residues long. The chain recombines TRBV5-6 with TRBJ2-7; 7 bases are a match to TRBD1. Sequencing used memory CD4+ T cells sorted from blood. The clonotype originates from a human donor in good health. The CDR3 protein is CASSPMTGTVSYEQYF. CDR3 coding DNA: TGTGCCAGCAGCCCAATGACCGGGACAGTCTCCTACGAGCAGTACTTC.